The TCR beta chain under discussion was sequenced for a study of T cells in Graves' hyperthyroidism and ophthalmopathy. Study overall: The authors collected peripheral blood at initial diagnosis, before any treatment. Notes on the study in general: By a 13 V-J model, ophthalmopathy was set apart from stable hyperthyroidism.

To note about this clonotype: Its matching antigen is unknown. A much larger clone lies one base from this, so it may be a read error.

The investigators amplified TCR beta CDR3 regions from RNA transcripts. HTBI primers drove first-round RT-PCR of the TCR CDR3. A single record per CDR3 protein comes from TCRdb applying MiXCR to the multiplex PCR reads. Here the sample spans hundreds of thousands of distinct CDR3 sequences, 15% to 18% being singletons. The germline V gene encodes CDR1 LGHDT and CDR2 YNNKEL (reference sequence). The CDR3 runs 14 residues. The source of this sequence is a woman younger than 35 with Graves' hyperthyroidism. V is TRBV3-1 and J is TRBJ2-5; D perhaps matches TRBD2 (6 bases). Sample: blood. CDR3 loop: CAGSNSGTQETQYF. The CDR3 DNA reads TGTGCCGGCAGCAACTCCGGGACTCAAGAGACCCAGTACTTC.